Listed below are T cell receptor beta chains from one sample, sequenced in a study of shared clonotypes between healthy human individuals. The repertoire was sequenced with immunoSEQ multiplex PCR; TCRdb's copy has only in-frame clones and lacks some. The profile shows 550,000 to 850,000 clones, over 65% of them singletons. Sequencing was performed on memory CD4+ T cells sorted from blood. The receptors were gathered from a woman under 40 in good health. Both conserved end residues are part of each CDR3. D genes are given only for firm matches. Clone size appears in some rows only: once, few, many, or a class for an expanded clone.

J	size	V	D	DNA	CDR3
TRBJ2-1	NA	TRBV28	TRBD2	TGTGCCAGCAGTTTAGGGACTAGCGGGATATACAATGAGCAGTTCTTC	CASSLGTSGIYNEQFF
TRBJ1-5	few	TRBV15	NA	TGTGCCACCAGCAGAGTACAGAATCAGCCCCAGCATTTT	CATSRVQNQPQHF
TRBJ1-5	NA	TRBV6-1	NA	TGTGCCAGCAGTGAATACAGGAATCAGCCCCAGCATTTT	CASSEYRNQPQHF
TRBJ2-3	NA	TRBV19	NA	TGTGCCAGTAGTATTAGGACTCCGCCAGATACGCAGTATTTT	CASSIRTPPDTQYF
TRBJ2-1	NA	TRBV19	TRBD2	TGTGCCAGTAGTCAGTTAGCGGGAGTCTCCTACAATGAGCAGTTCTTC	CASSQLAGVSYNEQFF
TRBJ1-1	NA	TRBV5-1	TRBD1	TGCGCCAGCAGCTTGGCCGAGGGGCGAAGGACAGGGGTAAGGGAGGCTGAAGCTTTCTTT	CASSLAEGRRTGVREAEAFF
TRBJ1-5	once	TRBV11-2	TRBD1	TGTGCCAGCAGCCAGGGACAGGGAAATCAGCCCCAGCATTTT	CASSQGQGNQPQHF
TRBJ1-3	NA	TRBV6-1	NA	TGTGCCAGCAGTGAATTCCCAGGGCCAAACACCATATATTTT	CASSEFPGPNTIYF
TRBJ2-5	NA	TRBV6-1	TRBD1	TGTGCCAGCAGCCCGGGACAGGGGGCTGACGAGACCCAGTACTTC	CASSPGQGADETQYF
TRBJ1-2	NA	TRBV19	TRBD1	TGTGCCACCAGTATAACCCAGGGGGAGTATGGCTACACCTTC	CATSITQGEYGYTF
TRBJ2-7	NA	TRBV4-1	TRBD1	TGCGCCAGCAGCCACGCGGACAGGGGGCTCCACGAGCAGTACTTC	CASSHADRGLHEQYF
TRBJ2-1	NA	TRBV7-6	TRBD2	TGTGCCAGCAGCCAAAACGGACTAGCGGGTTACAATGAGCAGTTCTTC	CASSQNGLAGYNEQFF
TRBJ2-3	few	TRBV10-2	NA	TGCGCCAGCAGTGAGATGGGAGCAGATACGCAGTATTTT	CASSEMGADTQYF
TRBJ1-2	NA	TRBV6-1	NA	TGTGCCAGCAGTAAAGGTGGCAGGGATAACTATGGCTACACCTTC	CASSKGGRDNYGYTF
TRBJ1-2	once	TRBV28	NA	TGTGCCAGCATAGGTGTGAACAGCCGAGCTAACTATGGCTACACCTTC	CASIGVNSRANYGYTF
TRBJ2-5	NA	TRBV5-1	TRBD1	TGCGCCAGCAGCTTGGCCTCGGGACAGCGCCAAGAGACCCAGTACTTC	CASSLASGQRQETQYF
TRBJ2-7	once	TRBV5-1	NA	TGCGCCAGCAGCTTGGCTTCTAGCCAGGACGAGCAGTACTTC	CASSLASSQDEQYF
TRBJ2-7	NA	TRBV5-6	TRBD2	TGTGCCAGCAGCGGGGGACTAGCGGACTACGAGCAGTACTTC	CASSGGLADYEQYF
TRBJ2-3	NA	TRBV5-1	NA	TGCGCCAGCAGCTTGTACCCCGCTAGCACAGATACGCAGTATTTT	CASSLYPASTDTQYF
TRBJ1-1	NA	TRBV5-1	NA	TGCGCCAGCACGGGGCAGGGGAACACTGAAGCTTTCTTT	CASTGQGNTEAFF
TRBJ2-5	NA	TRBV5-4	NA	TGTGCCAGCAGCATGCCGGGGGTCCAAGAGACCCAGTACTTC	CASSMPGVQETQYF
TRBJ2-1	NA	TRBV19	TRBD2	TGTGCCAGTAGTTCTAGACCGGGACTAGCGGGAAACAATGAGCAGTTCTTC	CASSSRPGLAGNNEQFF
TRBJ2-3	NA	TRBV5-1	TRBD2	TGCGCCAGCAGCTTCGGACTAGCGAGAGGCACAGATACGCAGTATTTT	CASSFGLARGTDTQYF
TRBJ1-5	NA	TRBV2	NA	TGTGCCAGCAGTGGGTCGGGAAATCAGCCCCAGCATTTT	CASSGSGNQPQHF
TRBJ2-7	NA	TRBV29-1	NA	TGCAGCGCGAGAAGTGGGGGCATCCTGGAGGAGCAGTACTTC	CSARSGGILEEQYF
TRBJ2-3	NA	TRBV6-6	NA	TGTGCCAGCAGTTACTCCACAGGGACAGATACGCAGTATTTT	CASSYSTGTDTQYF
TRBJ2-2	NA	TRBV6-1	TRBD1	TGTGCCAGCGACAGGGTGGCCGGGGAGCTGTTTTTT	CASDRVAGELFF
TRBJ2-1	NA	TRBV13	NA	TGTGCCAGCAGCGCCAACCCCTTAGCCGTACATGGTCATGAGCAGTTCTTC	CASSANPLAVHGHEQFF